Shown below are 6 T cell receptor beta chains from a single sample sequenced in a study of T cell repertoires in cytomegalovirus infection. The antigens these receptors bind are not known. One entry per CDR3 protein, called by TCRdb with MiXCR from the reads. This sample has about 130,000 distinct CDR3 sequences; more than 25% occur once, and the top ten carry 45% to 55%. Material: CD8+ T cells from cultured PBMCs, obtained from culture after CMV antigen stimulation. These receptors came from a human donor in good health (CMV status not recorded). Some clones in this sample may be carry-over from other donors' samples.

The V gene is TRBV11-1, the J gene TRBJ1-4; a weak D match, TRBD1 (6 bases). The CDR3 sequence is 16 residues long. The germline V and J ends were trimmed by 2 bases and 6 bases, with 16 bases remaining between them. Germline V gives CDR1 SGHAT, CDR2 FQDESV (reference sequence). The CDR3 DNA sequence: TGTGCCAGCAGCTTATCGACAGGACCCTTCGATGAAAAACTGTTTTTT. Translating gives CASSLSTGPFDEKLFF.

The genes are TRBV6-6 and TRBJ2-1; 14 nucleotides match TRBD2. This CDR3 has 17 residues. Germline V gives CDR1 MNHNY, CDR2 SVGAGI (reference sequence). V trimming: 8 bases; J trimming: 1 base; junction bases outside the gene matches: 7. CDR3 DNA: TGTGCCAGCGGTGGACTAGCGGGGGGAAGATCCTACAATGAGCAGTTCTTC. Translation: CASGGLAGGRSYNEQFF.

This clonotype has just a few counts. V is TRBV7-9 and J is TRBJ1-1; D gene uncertain. The CDR3 is 13 amino acids. Trimming pared 6 bases from V and 4 bases from J, leaving 12 bases between. Germline V gene lookup returns CDR1 SEHNR and CDR2 FQNEAQ (reference sequence). The CDR3 DNA sequence: TGTGCCAGCAGGCCACCGGGAAGCACTGAAGCTTTCTTT. It yields the protein CASRPPGSTEAFF.

The chain couples TRBV2 to TRBJ2-2, with 11 nucleotides matching TRBD2. The junction had 8 bases not matched to a gene; V was cut back by 6 bases and J by 5 bases. Germline V gene lookup returns CDR1 SNHLY and CDR2 FYNNEI. This CDR3 is built from 16 residues. In nucleotides, the CDR3 is TGTGCCAGCAGCCGGACTAGCGGGTTATCAACCGGGGAGCTGTTTTTT. Residues: CASSRTSGLSTGELFF.

V is TRBV11-3 and J is TRBJ1-1; 8 positions match TRBD1. The CDR3 is made up of 17 amino acids. Unmatched junction bases numbered 11, after V lost 5 bases and J lost 0 bases. CDR1 is SGHNT, CDR2 YENEEA, per germline. The CDR3 is CASSDKTGETLNTEAFF. The CDR3 DNA is TGTGCCAGCAGCGATAAGACAGGGGAAACTCTGAACACTGAAGCTTTCTTT.

This clonotype was found a few times. V usage is TRBV4-2 and J usage is TRBJ1-1; TRBD1 matches 7 bases. The CDR3 covers 16 residues. The V and J ends lost 4 bases and 11 bases, in that order; junction bases with no gene match: 19. Germline V gene lookup returns CDR1 LGHNA and CDR2 YNFKEQ. CDR3 coding DNA: TGTGCCAGCAGCCCGGGCACCGGGACAGAATCTGTCGGGGCTTTCTTT. This gives the protein CASSPGTGTESVGAFF.